The entry that follows covers one TCR beta chain sequence. The data derive from a study of T cell changes during pregnancy in multiple sclerosis. Method: immunoSEQ multiplex PCR; TCRdb's copy keeps in-frame clones and lacks some. Among 30,000 to 45,000 clones listed, around nine tenths were seen once. V was pared by 5 bases and J by 0 bases, with 10 bases between. This CDR3 is 14 amino acids long. Germline CDR1 SGHAT, CDR2 FQNNGV. The chain recombines TRBV11-2 with TRBJ1-1; tentatively, D is TRBD1 (5 bases). This TCR came from a female donor with multiple sclerosis, enrolled in a pregnancy study. Sample: peripheral blood, taken before pregnancy. CDR3 in amino acids: CASSRTSMNTEAFF. In nucleotides, the CDR3 is TGTGCCAGCAGCCGGACAAGTATGAACACTGAAGCTTTCTTT.